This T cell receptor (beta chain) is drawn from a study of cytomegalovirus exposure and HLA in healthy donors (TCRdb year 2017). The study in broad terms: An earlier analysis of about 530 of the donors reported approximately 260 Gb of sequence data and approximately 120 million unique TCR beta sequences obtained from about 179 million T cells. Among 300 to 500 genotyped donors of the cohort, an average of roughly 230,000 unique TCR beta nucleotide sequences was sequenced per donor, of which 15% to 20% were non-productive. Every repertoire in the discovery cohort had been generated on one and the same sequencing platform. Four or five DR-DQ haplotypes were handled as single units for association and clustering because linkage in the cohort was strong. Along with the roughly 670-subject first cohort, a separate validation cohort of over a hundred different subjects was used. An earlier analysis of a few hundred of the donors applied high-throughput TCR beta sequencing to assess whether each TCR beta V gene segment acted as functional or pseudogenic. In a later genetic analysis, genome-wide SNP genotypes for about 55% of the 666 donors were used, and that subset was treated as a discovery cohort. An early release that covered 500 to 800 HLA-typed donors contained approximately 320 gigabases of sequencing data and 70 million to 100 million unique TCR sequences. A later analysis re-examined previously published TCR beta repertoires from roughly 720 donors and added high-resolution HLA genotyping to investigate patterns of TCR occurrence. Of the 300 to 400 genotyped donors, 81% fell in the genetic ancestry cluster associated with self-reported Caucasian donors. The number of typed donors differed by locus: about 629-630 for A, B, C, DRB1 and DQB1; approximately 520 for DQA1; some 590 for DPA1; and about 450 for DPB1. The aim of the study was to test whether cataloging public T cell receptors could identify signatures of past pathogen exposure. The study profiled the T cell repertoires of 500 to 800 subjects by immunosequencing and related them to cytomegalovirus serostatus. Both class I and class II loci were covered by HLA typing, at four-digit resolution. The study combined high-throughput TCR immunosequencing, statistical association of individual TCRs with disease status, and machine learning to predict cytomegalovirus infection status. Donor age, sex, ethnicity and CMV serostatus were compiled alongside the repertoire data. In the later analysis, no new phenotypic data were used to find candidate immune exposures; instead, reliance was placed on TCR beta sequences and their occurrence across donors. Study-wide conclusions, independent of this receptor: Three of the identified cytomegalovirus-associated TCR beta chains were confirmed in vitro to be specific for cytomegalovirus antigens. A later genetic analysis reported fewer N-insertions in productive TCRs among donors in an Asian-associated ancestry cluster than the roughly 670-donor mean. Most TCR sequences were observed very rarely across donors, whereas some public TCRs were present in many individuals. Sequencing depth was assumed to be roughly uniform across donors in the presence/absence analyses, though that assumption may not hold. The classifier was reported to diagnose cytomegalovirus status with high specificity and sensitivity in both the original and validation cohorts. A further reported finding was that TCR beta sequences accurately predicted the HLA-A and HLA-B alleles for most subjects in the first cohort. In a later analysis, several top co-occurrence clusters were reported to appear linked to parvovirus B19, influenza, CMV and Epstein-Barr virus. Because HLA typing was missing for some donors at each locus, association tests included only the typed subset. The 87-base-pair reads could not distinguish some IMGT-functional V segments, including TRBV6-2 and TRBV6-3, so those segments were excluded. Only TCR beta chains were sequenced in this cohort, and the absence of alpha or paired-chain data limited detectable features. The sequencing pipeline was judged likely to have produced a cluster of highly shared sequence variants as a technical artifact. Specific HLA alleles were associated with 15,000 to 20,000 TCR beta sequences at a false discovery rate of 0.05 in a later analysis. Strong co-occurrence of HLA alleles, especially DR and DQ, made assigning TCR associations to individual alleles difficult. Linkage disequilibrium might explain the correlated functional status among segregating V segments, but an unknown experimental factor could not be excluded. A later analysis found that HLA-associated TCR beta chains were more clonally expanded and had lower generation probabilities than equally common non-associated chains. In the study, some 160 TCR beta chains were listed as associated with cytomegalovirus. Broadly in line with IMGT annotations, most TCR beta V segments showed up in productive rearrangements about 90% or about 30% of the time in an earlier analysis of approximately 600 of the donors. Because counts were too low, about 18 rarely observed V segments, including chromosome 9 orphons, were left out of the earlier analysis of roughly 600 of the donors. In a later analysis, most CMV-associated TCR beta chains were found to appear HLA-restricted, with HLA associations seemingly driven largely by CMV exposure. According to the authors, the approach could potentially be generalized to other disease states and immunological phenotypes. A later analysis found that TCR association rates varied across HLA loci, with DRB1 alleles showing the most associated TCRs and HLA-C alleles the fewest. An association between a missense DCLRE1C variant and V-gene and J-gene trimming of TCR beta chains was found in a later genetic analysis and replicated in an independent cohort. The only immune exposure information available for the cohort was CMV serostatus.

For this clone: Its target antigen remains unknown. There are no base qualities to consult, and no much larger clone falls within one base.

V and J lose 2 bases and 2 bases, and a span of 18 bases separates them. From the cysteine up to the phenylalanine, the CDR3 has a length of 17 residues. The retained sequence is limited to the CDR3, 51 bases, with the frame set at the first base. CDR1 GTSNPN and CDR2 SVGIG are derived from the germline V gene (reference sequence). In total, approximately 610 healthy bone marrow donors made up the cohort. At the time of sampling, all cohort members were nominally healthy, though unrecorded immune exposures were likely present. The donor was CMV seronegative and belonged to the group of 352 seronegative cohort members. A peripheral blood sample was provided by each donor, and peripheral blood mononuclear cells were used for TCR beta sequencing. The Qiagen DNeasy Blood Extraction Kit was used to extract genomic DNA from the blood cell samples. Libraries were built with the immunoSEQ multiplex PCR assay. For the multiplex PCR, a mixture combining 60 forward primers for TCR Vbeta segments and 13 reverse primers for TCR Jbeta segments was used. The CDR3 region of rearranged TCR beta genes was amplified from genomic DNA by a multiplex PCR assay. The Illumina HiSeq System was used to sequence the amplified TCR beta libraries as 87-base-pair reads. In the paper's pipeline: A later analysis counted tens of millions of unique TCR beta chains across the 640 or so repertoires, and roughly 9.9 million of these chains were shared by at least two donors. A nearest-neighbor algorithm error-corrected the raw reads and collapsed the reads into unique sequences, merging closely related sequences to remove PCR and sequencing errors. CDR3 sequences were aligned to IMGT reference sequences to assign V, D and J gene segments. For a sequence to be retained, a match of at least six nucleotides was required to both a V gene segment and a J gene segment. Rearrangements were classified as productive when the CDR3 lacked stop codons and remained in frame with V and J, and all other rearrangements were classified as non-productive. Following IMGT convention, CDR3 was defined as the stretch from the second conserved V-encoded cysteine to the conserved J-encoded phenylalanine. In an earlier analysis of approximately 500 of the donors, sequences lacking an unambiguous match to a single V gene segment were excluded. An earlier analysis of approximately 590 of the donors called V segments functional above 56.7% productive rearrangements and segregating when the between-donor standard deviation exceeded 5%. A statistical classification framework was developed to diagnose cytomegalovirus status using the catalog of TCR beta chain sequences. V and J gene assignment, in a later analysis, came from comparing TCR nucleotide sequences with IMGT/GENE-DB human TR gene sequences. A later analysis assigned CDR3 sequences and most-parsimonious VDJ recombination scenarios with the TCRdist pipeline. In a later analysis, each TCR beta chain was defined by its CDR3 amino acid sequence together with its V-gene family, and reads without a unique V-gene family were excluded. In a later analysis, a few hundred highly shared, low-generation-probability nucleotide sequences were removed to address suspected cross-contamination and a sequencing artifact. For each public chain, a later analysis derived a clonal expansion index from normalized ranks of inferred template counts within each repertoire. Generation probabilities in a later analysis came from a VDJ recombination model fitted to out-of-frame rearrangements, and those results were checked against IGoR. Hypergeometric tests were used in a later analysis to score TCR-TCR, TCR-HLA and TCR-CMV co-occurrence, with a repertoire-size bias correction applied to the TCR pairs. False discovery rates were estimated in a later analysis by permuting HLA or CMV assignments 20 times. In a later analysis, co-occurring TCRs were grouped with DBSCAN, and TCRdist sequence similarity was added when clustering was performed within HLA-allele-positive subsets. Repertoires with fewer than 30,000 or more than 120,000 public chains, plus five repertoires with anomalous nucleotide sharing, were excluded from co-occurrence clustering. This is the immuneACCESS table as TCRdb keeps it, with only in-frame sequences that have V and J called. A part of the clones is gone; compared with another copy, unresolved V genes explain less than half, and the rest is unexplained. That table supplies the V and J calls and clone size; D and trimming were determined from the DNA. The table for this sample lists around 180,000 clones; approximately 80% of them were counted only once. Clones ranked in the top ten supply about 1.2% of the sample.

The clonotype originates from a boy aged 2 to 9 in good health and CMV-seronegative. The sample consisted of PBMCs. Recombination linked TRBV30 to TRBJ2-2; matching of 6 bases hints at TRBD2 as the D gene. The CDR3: CAWSRRNLASNTGELFF. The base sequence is TGTGCCTGGAGTCGCCGCAATCTAGCGAGTAACACCGGGGAGCTGTTTTTT.